Following are 30 T cell receptor beta chains from one sample sequenced in a study of T cells in Graves' hyperthyroidism and ophthalmopathy. RNA transcripts provided the source from which TCR beta CDR3 regions were amplified. Primed by the HTBI set, a first-round RT-PCR was run on the TCR CDR3. TCRdb re-analysed the multiplex PCR reads in MiXCR, keeping a single row per CDR3 protein. Found here are a few hundred thousand distinct CDR3 sequences, around 42% of them singletons; the top ten hold 15% to 20%. The sample comprised peripheral blood or thyroid tissue (not recorded which). Receptor source: an adult woman with Graves' disease, either hyperthyroidism or ophthalmopathy (not recorded which).

V usage is TRBV7-2 and J usage is TRBJ1-1; 8 nucleotides agree with TRBD1. V gave up 5 bases and J gave up 11 bases; unmatched junction bases: 7. CDR3 length: 12 residues. The germline V gene has CDR1 SGHTA and CDR2 FQGNSA. The CDR3, as DNA: TGTGCCAGCAGCGCCCAGGGGGCTTTGGCTTTCTTT. Translated: CASSAQGALAFF.

This clonotype was detected many times. This chain uses TRBV7-3 with TRBJ1-1; TRBD1 agrees at 8 bases. This CDR3 comprises 14 residues. The ends lost 5 bases at V and 4 bases at J; junction bases unmatched: 6. Looked up from germline, CDR1 is SGHTA and CDR2 is FQGTGA. Here the CDR3 reads CASSRTGGSTEAFF. The CDR3 DNA sequence: TGTGCCAGCAGCCGCACAGGGGGAAGCACTGAAGCTTTCTTT.

The gene calls are TRBV19 and TRBJ2-7; the D gene is possibly TRBD1 (5 bases). Trimming stripped 3 bases from V and 7 bases from J, with 16 bases between. CDR1 is LNHDA and CDR2 is SQIVND in the germline V gene (reference sequence). CDR3 length: 14 residues. DNA for the CDR3: TGTGCCAGTAGTATGGCGATTTGGGGCGAGGAGCAGTACTTC. Encoded protein: CASSMAIWGEEQYF.

CDR3 bases: TGTGCCAACCCCGGTTCAGGACATGGAGGTCATGAGCAGTTCTTC. Its translation: CANPGSGHGGHEQFF. The chain is built from TRBV7-9 and TRBJ2-1; possibly TRBD1 or TRBD2 for D (5 bases each). V gave up 10 bases and J gave up 8 bases, with 24 bases separating them. This CDR3 is 15 amino acids long. The germline V gene encodes CDR1 SEHNR and CDR2 FQNEAQ (reference sequence).

The V gene is TRBV7-8, the J gene TRBJ2-7; 13 nucleotides agree with TRBD2. The CDR3 consists of 17 residues. Trimming at V came to 2 bases and at J to 3 bases, leaving 7 bases not matched to a gene. Germline CDR1 is SGHVS and CDR2 is FQNEAQ. The chain's CDR3 is CASSLNLGTSGIYEQYF. As DNA, the CDR3 is TGTGCCAGCAGCTTAAATCTAGGGACTAGCGGGATCTACGAGCAGTACTTC. The whole variable domain, filled in from reference TRBV7-8 and TRBJ2-7, reads GAGVSQSPRYKVAKRGQDVALRCDPISGHVSLFWYQQALGQGPEFLTYFQNEAQLDKSGLPSDRFFAERPEGSVSTLKIQRTQQEDSAVYLCASSLNLGTSGIYEQYFGPGTRLTVT.

This clonotype has at least ten counts. V usage is TRBV20-1 and J usage is TRBJ2-5, with TRBD2 identical over 9 bases. Looked up from germline, CDR1 is DFQATT and CDR2 is SNEGSKA (reference sequence). The ends lost 5 bases at V and 2 bases at J; junction bases unmatched: 12. CDR3 length: 16 amino acids. CDR3 in DNA: TGCAGTGCTCCTCCGGCCCTAGCGGGGAAACAAGAGACCCAGTACTTC. This gives the protein CSAPPALAGKQETQYF.

In its sample, this clonotype was seen many times. The chain uses TRBV12-3 or TRBV12-4 and TRBJ2-7; 12 bases fit TRBD2. This CDR3 is 15 amino acids long. V lost 3 bases to trimming and J lost 3 bases; unmatched junction nucleotides: 3. The CDR3 DNA reads as TGTGCCAGCAGTTTGACTAGCGGGAGTTTCTACGAGCAGTACTTC. Translating it yields CASSLTSGSFYEQYF.

The sample holds one count of this clonotype. This chain connects TRBV6-2 or TRBV6-3 to TRBJ2-7; D may be TRBD1 or TRBD2 (5 bases each). This CDR3 comprises 12 residues. The germline CDR1 and CDR2 sequences are MNHEY and SVGEGT. Trimming removed 10 bases from V and 3 bases from J, with 13 bases in between. CDR3 sequence reads: CATTGRSYEQYF. The CDR3 region has the DNA TGTGCCACCACGGGACGGAGCTACGAGCAGTACTTC.

This clonotype was counted once. The chain employs TRBV28 and TRBJ1-1; D is undetermined. Trimming pared 3 bases from V and 10 bases from J, leaving 36 bases between. This CDR3 has 20 residues. The germline V gene has CDR1 MDHEN and CDR2 SYDVKM. CDR3 bases: TGTGCCAGCAGTTTCGCTCGTCTGGCTCTTCACAAGGCCATGGGCCGTGGAGCTTTCTTT. It translates to CASSFARLALHKAMGRGAFF.

This chain joins TRBV10-2 and TRBJ2-5; 7 bases are a match to TRBD2. The CDR3 covers 16 residues. CDR1 is WSHSY, CDR2 SAAADI, per germline. V trimming: 3 bases; J trimming: 4 bases; junction bases outside the gene matches: 11. Here the CDR3 reads CASSDWSAGEGETQYF. CDR3 DNA sequence: TGCGCCAGCAGTGACTGGAGCGCGGGGGAGGGAGAGACCCAGTACTTC.

There are a few counts of this clonotype. The gene calls are TRBV7-2 and TRBJ1-6; D ambiguous. The germline V and J ends were trimmed by 5 bases and 8 bases, with 13 bases remaining between them. Germline V gene data show CDR1 as SGHTA and CDR2 as FQGNSA. The length of the CDR3 is 14 residues. CDR3 sequence reads: CASSPLPGYSPLHF. Here the CDR3 DNA reads TGTGCCAGCAGCCCCCTCCCCGGGTATTCACCCCTCCACTTT. The full variable domain, its missing parts supplied by reference TRBV7-2 and TRBJ1-6, is GAGVSQSPSNKVTEKGKDVELRCDPISGHTALYWYRQSLGQGLEFLIYFQGNSAPDKSGLPSDRFSAERTGGSVSTLTIQRTQQEDSAVYLCASSPLPGYSPLHFGNGTRLTVT.

The chain couples TRBV24-1 to TRBJ2-7; 11 bases are shared with TRBD2. CDR1 is KGHDR and CDR2 is SFDVKD in the germline V gene. Germline trimming cut 4 bases from V and 6 bases from J; bases unmatched to any gene: 4. The CDR3 sequence is 14 residues long. The CDR3 nucleotides are TGTGCCACCAGTGACCTTGGACTAGCGGGCGAGCAGTACTTC. This codes for CATSDLGLAGEQYF.

This clonotype has at least ten counts. The chain is built from TRBV13 and TRBJ2-7; 9 bases are a match to TRBD1. CDR3 size: 15 residues. The junction had 9 bases not matched to a gene; V was cut back by 5 bases and J by 4 bases. CDR1 and CDR2 from the germline V gene are PRHDT and FYEKMQ (reference sequence). CDR3 in DNA: TGTGCCAGCAGCCCCTGGGGACAGGGACGGTACGAGCAGTACTTC. Translation gives CASSPWGQGRYEQYF.

This chain connects TRBV7-2 to TRBJ1-1; D is unclear. The germline V gene encodes CDR1 SGHTA and CDR2 FQGNSA. The V and J ends lost 2 bases and 9 bases respectively, with 16 bases between them. This CDR3 has 14 residues. CDR3 loop: CASSLRTSSYQAFF. CDR3 DNA sequence: TGTGCCAGCAGCTTAAGGACTAGCAGCTACCAAGCTTTCTTT.

The J gene is TRBJ2-5, the V gene TRBV29-1, with 7 bases matching TRBD2. Trimming at V came to 4 bases and at J to 0 bases, leaving 5 bases not matched to a gene. This CDR3 is 14 amino acids long. Germline loops: CDR1 SQVTM, CDR2 ANQGSEA. The chain's CDR3 is CSVAAGADQETQYF. CDR3 nucleotide sequence: TGCAGCGTTGCCGCGGGAGCCGACCAAGAGACCCAGTACTTC.

This clonotype was recorded at least ten times. The chain recombines TRBV7-9 with TRBJ2-2, with 9 positions matching TRBD2. V was clipped by 3 bases and J by 7 bases; unmatched bases: 12. The CDR3 has 17 residues. Germline CDR1 SEHNR, CDR2 FQNEAQ (reference sequence). Here the CDR3 reads CASSFRLAGYAGGELFF. The CDR3 DNA is TGTGCCAGCAGCTTTCGTCTAGCGGGATATGCTGGCGGGGAGCTGTTTTTT.

For this clonotype: A much larger clone lies a single base off, so this may be a read error. The V and J genes are TRBV7-2 and TRBJ2-7, with D hard to call. This CDR3 has 15 amino acids. Germline assignment: CDR1 SGHTA and CDR2 FQGNSA. The CDR3: CASSYTKGSKGEQYF. The CDR3 coding sequence is TGCGCCAGCAGCTATACGAAAGGGTCGAAGGGCGAGCAGTACTTC.

V is TRBV2 and J is TRBJ2-5, with 8 bases aligning to TRBD1. Germline V gene sequence: CDR1 SNHLY, CDR2 FYNNEI. The CDR3 loop spans 13 amino acids. J lost 2 bases, V lost 9 bases, and 5 bases had no gene match. CDR3 region: CASEDRGQETQYF. CDR3 in DNA: TGTGCCAGTGAAGACAGGGGTCAAGAGACCCAGTACTTC.

The chain employs TRBV20-1 and TRBJ2-7; 9 positions agree with TRBD2. Germline-derived CDR1 and CDR2 are DFQATT and SNEGSKA (reference sequence). V shed 2 bases and J 5 bases; nucleotides not matched to a gene: 4. The CDR3 spans 13 residues. The CDR3: CSARPGLADEQYF. DNA of the CDR3: TGCAGTGCTAGACCGGGACTAGCCGACGAGCAGTACTTC.

The chain recombines TRBV19 with TRBJ2-5, with a tentative D call TRBD2 (5 bases). The length of the CDR3 is 14 residues. The V and J ends lost 6 bases and 4 bases respectively, with 15 bases between them. Per the germline V gene, CDR1 is LNHDA and CDR2 is SQIVND (reference sequence). The CDR3, as DNA: TGTGCCAGTAGACTATCGGGATACCTAGAGACCCAGTACTTC. This encodes CASRLSGYLETQYF.

This clonotype was detected ten times or more. The rearrangement links TRBV7-9 to TRBJ2-7; 9 bases agree with TRBD1. V dropped 4 bases and J dropped 3; count of bases not matched to a gene: 10. In germline, CDR1 is SEHNR, CDR2 FQNEAQ (reference sequence). The CDR3 has 16 amino acids. CDR3: CASSSNRDRVGYEQYF. The CDR3 coding sequence is TGTGCCAGCAGCTCCAACCGGGACAGGGTGGGCTACGAGCAGTACTTC.

This clonotype has more than one count but fewer than ten. The chain combines TRBV12-3 or TRBV12-4 with TRBJ1-4; TRBD1 agrees at 11 bases. J lost 0 bases, V lost 6 bases, and 9 bases had no gene match. The CDR3 totals 18 residues. The CDR3 sequence: CASSRGQGDRATNEKLFF. The CDR3 nucleotides are TGTGCCAGCAGCCGGGGACAGGGGGATCGAGCAACTAATGAAAAACTGTTTTTT.

This clonotype was counted many times. The CDR3 DNA follows: TGTGCCAGCAGTTACTCGATCGGCAGGGGACTTTTGGATGGCTACACCTTC. Protein: CASSYSIGRGLLDGYTF. This sequence joins TRBV6-5 and TRBJ1-2; D might be TRBD1 (6 bases). Trimming took 0 bases from V and 6 from J, leaving 20 bases between them. CDR1 and CDR2 (germline): MNHEY, SVGAGI. The CDR3 has 17 residues.

The chain is built from TRBV7-2 and TRBJ2-2; D is uncertain. In germline, CDR1 is SGHTA, CDR2 FQGNSA. Trimming pared 4 bases from V and 3 bases from J, leaving 9 bases between. CDR3 length: 14 amino acids. The CDR3, as DNA: TGTGCCAGCAGCTCCGGATTTTACACCGGGGAGCTGTTTTTT. This codes for CASSSGFYTGELFF.

At least ten counts were recorded for this clonotype. This rearrangement joins TRBV7-6 to TRBJ2-5; 13 bases fit TRBD2. The CDR3 spans 20 residues. CDR1 and CDR2 from the germline V gene are SGHVS and FNYEAQ. After removal of 5 bases from V and 3 bases from J, the junction contained 18 bases not matched to a gene. CDR3 loop: CASSPGGGVRTSGSEETQYF. DNA of the CDR3: TGTGCCAGCAGCCCAGGGGGGGGGGTCCGGACTAGCGGGAGTGAAGAGACCCAGTACTTC.

Of note for this clonotype: A read error may explain this, as a much larger clone is one base away. The chain couples TRBV20-1 to TRBJ2-5; 8 bases are shared with TRBD2. The CDR3 spans 15 residues. Germline V gene sequence: CDR1 DFQATT, CDR2 SNEGSKA (reference sequence). This CDR3 is CSAMWVAGYQEAQYF. CDR3 sequence (DNA): TGCAGTGCTATGTGGGTAGCGGGGTACCAAGAGGCCCAGTACTTC.

The chain has TRBV14 and TRBJ1-1; the D gene is possibly TRBD1 (5 bases). In germline, CDR1 is SGHDN, CDR2 FVKESK. The CDR3 loop spans 15 amino acids. Trimming shortened V by 2 bases and J by 1 base, and 11 bases separated the two germline ends. CDR3 in DNA: TGTGCCAGCAGCCAAAGGACGGGACGGAACACTGAAGCTTTCTTT. It encodes CASSQRTGRNTEAFF.

This clonotype showed up just a few times. This chain links TRBV28 with TRBJ1-5; the D is unclear. CDR3 length equals 12 residues. Trimming pared 4 bases from V and 10 bases from J, leaving 11 bases between. The germline gives CDR1 MDHEN, CDR2 SYDVKM. DNA for the CDR3: TGTGCCAGCAGTTCCACGCGAGATCCCCAGCATTTT. Encoded protein: CASSSTRDPQHF.

This clonotype showed up many times. The rearrangement uses TRBV6-1 and TRBJ1-1; 9 nucleotides agree with TRBD1. Losses at the gene ends were 6 bases for V and 12 bases for J; bases not matched to a gene: 8. Germline CDR1 reads MNHNS; CDR2 reads SASEGT. There are 12 residues in the CDR3. CDR3 sequence: CASRGDRVEPFF. CDR3 bases: TGTGCCAGCAGAGGGGACAGGGTGGAACCTTTCTTT.

This sequence joins TRBV12-3 or TRBV12-4 and TRBJ2-5; D ambiguous. V was shortened by 2 bases and J by 4 bases, with 11 bases between the two germline ends. This CDR3 is built from 14 residues. CDR3 nucleotide sequence: TGTGCCAGCAGTTTAAGAACCGACGGAGAGACCCAGTACTTC. Amino acids: CASSLRTDGETQYF.